This entry concerns a single T cell receptor (beta chain). TCRdb's table, derived via immunoSEQ multiplex PCR, lists solely in-frame clones and lacks some. The data show under 8,000 clones, around nine tenths seen once. The germline CDR1 and CDR2 sequences are LGHNT and FRNRAP. This CDR3 is built from 14 residues. After removal of 4 bases from V and 2 bases from J, the junction contained 3 bases not matched to a gene. This record belongs to a study of blood T cell repertoires in COVID-19. What was sequenced was peripheral blood. The TCR was taken from a human donor in a cohort sampled during active COVID-19. This sequence joins TRBV12-5 and TRBJ2-3, with TRBD2 matching 7 bases. The DNA of the CDR3 is TGTGCTAGTGGTTCTCTAGCGGCCACAGATACGCAGTATTTT. This encodes CASGSLAATDTQYF.